The subject of this entry is one TCR beta chain. Its antigen is unidentified. The CDR3 is 12 residues long. V was cut by 8 bases and J by 3 bases, with 8 bases left in between. TCRdb's copy holds only in-frame clones and misses some; the assay was immunoSEQ multiplex PCR. The sample holds 150,000 to 200,000 clones, 85% to 90% seen once. This record comes from a study of T cell responses to AZD1222 COVID-19 vaccine. Study results and caveats: The sample set comprised mostly white British donors with more females, and clonal diversity was possibly underestimated. Unmutated variant regions are reportedly targeted by nearly half of spike-specific TCRs.

This specimen consisted of peripheral blood, obtained 28 days after the second AZD1222 dose. The source of this sequence is an adult who received the AZD1222 COVID-19 vaccine. This sequence joins TRBV12-3 or TRBV12-4 and TRBJ1-5; D not certain. The CDR3 DNA follows: TGTGCCAGCCAAGGCCCCAATCAGCCCCAGCATTTT. It encodes CASQGPNQPQHF.